This is a list of T cell receptor beta chains from one sample in a study of identifying expanded T cells in peripheral blood. The assay was immunoSEQ multiplex PCR, and TCRdb's table has in-frame clones only and misses some. The table has under 120,000 clones, about 89% seen once. Sequencing used blood. All receptors come from a person aged 18-70 years in good health. The CDR3 runs from the conserved cysteine through the conserved F or W. Each record gives: clone size, V gene, CDR3 length, J gene, D gene, CDR3 protein, CDR3 DNA. D genes are given only for firm matches. Size tells how often a clone was seen (once, few, many) or the class of an expanded clone, and some rows leave it out.

>-|TRBV11-2|13|TRBJ1-3|TRBD1
CASSLDRGRTIYF
TGTGCCAGCAGCTTGGACAGGGGGCGAACCATATATTTT
>-|TRBV7-2|14|TRBJ1-1|TRBD1
CASSRQGVDTEAFF
TGTGCCAGCTCTCGACAGGGTGTGGACACTGAAGCTTTCTTT
>-|TRBV7-4|14|TRBJ1-1|-
CASRTHTRGTEAFF
TGTGCCAGCAGGACCCACACCCGGGGCACTGAAGCTTTCTTT
>-|TRBV28|16|TRBJ2-6|-
CASSPFSGSGANVLTF
TGTGCCAGCAGTCCGTTCTCCGGCTCTGGGGCCAACGTCCTGACTTTC
>-|TRBV7-8|11|TRBJ2-7|-
CASRGGHEQYF
TGTGCCAGCAGGGGCGGGCACGAGCAGTACTTC
>-|TRBV9|12|TRBJ1-1|-
CASTLRGGLAFF
TGTGCCAGCACCCTTAGGGGGGGACTGGCTTTCTTT
>-|TRBV7-2|14|TRBJ2-7|-
CASSPDGRVGEQYF
TGTGCCAGCAGCCCCGACGGCAGGGTAGGCGAGCAGTACTTC
>-|TRBV4-2|14|TRBJ1-2|-
CASSQESVDYGYTF
TGTGCCAGCAGCCAAGAATCAGTAGACTATGGCTACACCTTC
>-|TRBV6-4|15|TRBJ1-2|-
CASSDAAGGDYGYTF
TGTGCCAGCAGTGACGCCGCGGGGGGCGACTATGGCTACACCTTC
>once|TRBV13|16|TRBJ2-7|-
CASSLEAGTPSYEQYF
TGTGCCAGCAGCTTAGAAGCCGGGACTCCCTCCTACGAGCAGTACTTC
>once|TRBV14|12|TRBJ1-5|-
CASSHSNQPQHF
TGTGCCAGCAGCCATAGCAATCAGCCCCAGCATTTT
>-|TRBV7-9|19|TRBJ2-3|TRBD2
CASSLAALAGAKGTDTQYF
TGTGCCAGCAGCTTAGCCGCTCTAGCGGGGGCAAAGGGCACAGATACGCAGTATTTT
>-|TRBV4-2|16|TRBJ1-1|-
CASSTQWGQGLTEAFF
TGTGCCAGCAGCACCCAATGGGGGCAGGGCCTCACTGAAGCTTTCTTT
>-|TRBV5-4|13|TRBJ1-3|-
CASSQDLRNTIYF
TGCGCCAGCAGCCAAGACTTGCGAAACACCATATATTTT
>-|TRBV7-2|15|TRBJ2-4|TRBD2
CASSLASGLVAIQYF
TGTGCCAGCAGCTTAGCGTCGGGACTAGTAGCCATTCAGTACTTC
>-|TRBV29-1|18|TRBJ1-1|-
CSVSTFHYQGSPNTEAFF
TGCAGCGTTTCTACCTTCCATTATCAGGGGTCTCCGAACACTGAAGCTTTCTTT
>-|TRBV5-1|14|TRBJ1-1|-
CASSLDPGDTEAFF
TGCGCCAGCAGCTTGGACCCAGGTGACACTGAAGCTTTCTTT
>-|TRBV5-5|16|TRBJ1-1|-
CASSYGTGDFNTEAFF
TGTGCCAGCAGCTACGGAACCGGAGACTTTAACACTGAAGCTTTCTTT
>-|TRBV7-8|15|TRBJ2-6|-
CASSHPISGANVLTF
TGTGCCAGCAGCCACCCTATCTCTGGGGCCAACGTCCTGACTTTC
>-|TRBV7-9|16|TRBJ2-7|-
CASSPPDREAAYEQYF
TGTGCCAGCAGCCCCCCCGACAGGGAGGCAGCCTACGAGCAGTACTTC
>once|TRBV11-2|15|TRBJ2-5|-
CASSLEWGLQETQYF
TGTGCCAGCAGCTTAGAGTGGGGACTGCAAGAGACCCAGTACTTC
>-|TRBV6-4|16|TRBJ1-2|-
CASSDLYRRRGVGYTF
TGTGCCAGCAGTGACCTATACAGGCGGCGTGGGGTTGGCTACACCTTC
>-|TRBV4-3|12|TRBJ2-5|-
CASSQDGATQYF
TGCGCCAGCAGCCAAGATGGGGCGACCCAGTACTTC
>-|TRBV15|17|TRBJ2-2|TRBD1
CATSRLGQGEDTGELFF
TGTGCCACCAGCCGCTTGGGACAGGGGGAGGATACCGGGGAGCTGTTTTTT
>-|TRBV7-9|16|TRBJ2-1|TRBD1
CARGTNTGQGFGEQFF
TGTGCCAGGGGGACGAACACGGGACAGGGTTTCGGTGAGCAGTTCTTC
>-|TRBV5-6|17|TRBJ2-7|-
CASSPRYRVSYSYEQYF
TGTGCCAGCAGCCCACGGTACAGGGTTTCTTACTCCTACGAGCAGTACTTC
>once|TRBV7-9|15|TRBJ2-5|-
CASSLAGGPGETQYF
TGTGCCAGCAGCTTAGCAGGTGGACCTGGGGAGACCCAGTACTTC
>-|TRBV10-3|16|TRBJ2-2|TRBD1
CAISERQGANTGELFF
TGTGCCATCAGTGAGAGACAGGGCGCGAACACCGGGGAGCTGTTTTTT
>-|TRBV30|10|TRBJ1-2|-
CAWGAYGYTF
TGTGCCTGGGGGGCCTATGGCTACACCTTC
>few|TRBV6-4|16|TRBJ2-6|TRBD2
CASSDSGGAGANVLTF
TGTGCCAGCAGTGATAGCGGGGGGGCTGGGGCCAACGTCCTGACTTTC
>-|TRBV7-2|16|TRBJ2-1|TRBD2
CASSPRTSGGHNEQFF
TGTGCCAGCAGCCCCCGGACTAGCGGGGGACACAATGAGCAGTTCTTC
>-|TRBV28|13|TRBJ2-7|-
CASNSLPDGGRYF
TGTGCCAGCAATTCCCTACCCGACGGCGGACGGTACTTC
>-|TRBV7-8|13|TRBJ1-1|-
CASSLGENTEAFF
TGTGCCAGCAGCTTGGGGGAGAACACTGAAGCTTTCTTT
>-|TRBV9|15|TRBJ2-7|TRBD1
CASSVGDRATYEQYF
TGTGCCAGCAGCGTAGGAGACAGGGCCACCTACGAGCAGTACTTC
>-|TRBV19|16|TRBJ2-1|-
CASRSLDGSSYNEQFF
TGTGCCAGTAGATCTCTTGACGGGAGCTCCTACAATGAGCAGTTCTTC
>once|TRBV19|15|TRBJ2-3|TRBD2
CASTSGGASQDTQYF
TGTGCCAGTACTAGCGGGGGGGCAAGTCAAGATACGCAGTATTTT
>many|TRBV6-5|12|TRBJ1-1|-
CASSTGNTEAFF
TGTGCCAGCAGTACAGGGAACACTGAAGCTTTCTTT
>-|TRBV5-1|13|TRBJ2-5|-
CASSPGVEETQYF
TGCGCCAGCAGCCCCGGGGTGGAAGAGACCCAGTACTTC
>-|TRBV4-2|16|TRBJ1-1|-
CASSQDQGGVNTEAFF
TGTGCCAGCAGCCAAGACCAGGGAGGGGTGAACACTGAAGCTTTCTTT
>-|TRBV4-3|16|TRBJ1-5|-
CASSQDHVRSNQPQHF
TGCGCCAGCAGCCAAGATCATGTGCGGTCCAATCAGCCCCAGCATTTT
>once|TRBV5-1|12|TRBJ2-7|-
CASSFDRYEQYF
TGCGCCAGCAGCTTCGACCGCTACGAGCAGTACTTC
>few|TRBV4-3|15|TRBJ2-7|TRBD1
CASSLSAGTGYEQYF
TGCGCCAGCAGCCTATCTGCCGGGACAGGATACGAGCAGTACTTC
>-|TRBV19|14|TRBJ2-7|-
CATSGGQGAGEQYF
TGTGCCACCTCGGGGGGGCAGGGGGCAGGGGAGCAGTACTTC
>-|TRBV2|15|TRBJ2-3|TRBD1
CASSERSGGPDTQYF
TGTGCCAGCAGTGAACGATCAGGGGGCCCAGATACGCAGTATTTT
>-|TRBV7-6|13|TRBJ1-1|-
CASSFGVGTEAFF
TGTGCCAGCAGCTTTGGGGTTGGCACTGAAGCTTTCTTT
>-|TRBV29-1|13|TRBJ1-1|-
CSVGQLEGTEAFF
TGCAGCGTTGGTCAGCTCGAAGGTACTGAAGCTTTCTTT
>-|TRBV7-9|14|TRBJ1-4|TRBD1
CASSLGTGKEKLFF
TGTGCCAGCAGCCTCGGGACAGGGAAGGAAAAACTGTTTTTT
>-|TRBV6-4|13|TRBJ2-3|-
CASSVNPTDTQYF
TGTGCCAGCAGTGTTAATCCCACAGATACGCAGTATTTT
>-|TRBV5-1|15|TRBJ2-3|-
CASSPGLASTDTQYF
TGCGCCAGCAGCCCCGGACTGGCGAGCACAGATACGCAGTATTTT